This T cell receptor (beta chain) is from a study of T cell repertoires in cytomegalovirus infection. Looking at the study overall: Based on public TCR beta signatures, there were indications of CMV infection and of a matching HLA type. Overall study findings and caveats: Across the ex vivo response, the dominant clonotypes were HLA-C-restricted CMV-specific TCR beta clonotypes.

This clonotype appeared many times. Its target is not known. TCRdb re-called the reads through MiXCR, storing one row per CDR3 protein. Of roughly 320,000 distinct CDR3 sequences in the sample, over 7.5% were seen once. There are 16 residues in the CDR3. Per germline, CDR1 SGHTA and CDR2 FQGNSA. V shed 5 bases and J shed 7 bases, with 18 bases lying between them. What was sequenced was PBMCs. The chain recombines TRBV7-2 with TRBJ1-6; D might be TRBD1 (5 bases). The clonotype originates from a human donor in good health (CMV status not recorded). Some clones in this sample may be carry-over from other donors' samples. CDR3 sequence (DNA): TGTGCCAGCAGCCCCGTCGGGGGGATCTTAAATTCACCCCTCCACTTT. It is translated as CASSPVGGILNSPLHF.